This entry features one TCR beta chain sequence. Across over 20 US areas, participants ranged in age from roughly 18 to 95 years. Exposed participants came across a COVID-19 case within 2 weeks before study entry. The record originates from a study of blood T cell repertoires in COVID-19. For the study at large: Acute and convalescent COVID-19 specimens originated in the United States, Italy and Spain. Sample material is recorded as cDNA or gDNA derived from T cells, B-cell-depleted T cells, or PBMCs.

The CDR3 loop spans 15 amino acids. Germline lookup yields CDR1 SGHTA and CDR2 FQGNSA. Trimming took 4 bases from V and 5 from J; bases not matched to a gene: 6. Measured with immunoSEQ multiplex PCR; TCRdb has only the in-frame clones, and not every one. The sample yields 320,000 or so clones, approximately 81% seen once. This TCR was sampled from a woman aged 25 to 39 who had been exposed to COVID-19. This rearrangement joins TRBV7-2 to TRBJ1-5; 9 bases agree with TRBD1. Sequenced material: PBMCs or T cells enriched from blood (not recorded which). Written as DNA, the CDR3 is TGTGCCAGCAGCTCTATGGGACAGGGTTATCAGCCCCAGCATTTT. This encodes CASSSMGQGYQPQHF.